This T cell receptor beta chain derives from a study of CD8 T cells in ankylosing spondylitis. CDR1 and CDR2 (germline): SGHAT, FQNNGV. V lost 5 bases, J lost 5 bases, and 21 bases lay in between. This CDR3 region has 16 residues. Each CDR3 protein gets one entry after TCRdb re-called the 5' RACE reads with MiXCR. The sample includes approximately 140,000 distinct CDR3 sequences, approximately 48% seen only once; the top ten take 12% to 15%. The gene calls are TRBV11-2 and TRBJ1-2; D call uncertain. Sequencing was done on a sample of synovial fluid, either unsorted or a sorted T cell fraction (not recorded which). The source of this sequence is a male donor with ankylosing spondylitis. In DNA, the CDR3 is TGTGCCAGCAGCCTCACCCCCGGGGTCCCATTTTATGGCTACACCTTC. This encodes CASSLTPGVPFYGYTF.